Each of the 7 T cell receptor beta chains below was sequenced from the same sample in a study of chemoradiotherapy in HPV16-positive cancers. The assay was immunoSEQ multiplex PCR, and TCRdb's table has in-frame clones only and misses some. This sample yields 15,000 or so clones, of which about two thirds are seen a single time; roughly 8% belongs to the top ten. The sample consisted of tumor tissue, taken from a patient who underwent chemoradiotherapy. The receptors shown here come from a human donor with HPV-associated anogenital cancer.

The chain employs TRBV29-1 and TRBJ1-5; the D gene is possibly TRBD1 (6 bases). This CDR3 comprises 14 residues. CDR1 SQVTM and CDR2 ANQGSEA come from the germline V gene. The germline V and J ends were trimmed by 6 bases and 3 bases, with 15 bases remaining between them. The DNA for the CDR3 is TGCAGCGTGGCCCTGGGACACTACAATCAGCCCCAGCATTTT. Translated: CSVALGHYNQPQHF. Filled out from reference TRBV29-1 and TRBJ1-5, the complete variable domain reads SAVISQKPSRDICQRGTSLTIQCQVDSQVTMMFWYRQQPGQSLTLIATANQGSEATYESGFVIDKFPISRPNLTFSTLTVSNMSPEDSSIYLCSVALGHYNQPQHFGDGTRLSIL.

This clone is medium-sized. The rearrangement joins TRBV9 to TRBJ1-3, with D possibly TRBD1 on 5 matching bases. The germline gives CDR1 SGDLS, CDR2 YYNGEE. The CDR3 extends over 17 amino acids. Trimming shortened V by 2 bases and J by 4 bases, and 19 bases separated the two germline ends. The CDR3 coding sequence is TGTGCCAGCAGCGTCGCCCCGTTGGGGGAGTCGGGAAACACCATATATTTT. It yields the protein CASSVAPLGESGNTIYF.

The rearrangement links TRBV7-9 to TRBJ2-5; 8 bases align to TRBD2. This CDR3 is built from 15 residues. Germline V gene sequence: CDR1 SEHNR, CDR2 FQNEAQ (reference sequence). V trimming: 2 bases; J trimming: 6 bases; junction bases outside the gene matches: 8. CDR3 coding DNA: TGTGCCAGCAGCTTAAGTGAAGCGGGAGAAAAGACCCAGTACTTC. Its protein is CASSLSEAGEKTQYF.

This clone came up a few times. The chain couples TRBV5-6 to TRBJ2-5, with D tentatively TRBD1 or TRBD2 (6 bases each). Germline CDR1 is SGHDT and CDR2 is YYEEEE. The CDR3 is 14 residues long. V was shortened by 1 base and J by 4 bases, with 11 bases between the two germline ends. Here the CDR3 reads CASSLIGGGETQYF. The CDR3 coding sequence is TGTGCCAGCAGCTTGATAGGGGGAGGAGAGACCCAGTACTTC.

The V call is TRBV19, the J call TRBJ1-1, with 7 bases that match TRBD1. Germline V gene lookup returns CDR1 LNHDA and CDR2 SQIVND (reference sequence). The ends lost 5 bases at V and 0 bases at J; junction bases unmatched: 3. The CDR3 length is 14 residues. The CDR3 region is CASSEGALNTEAFF. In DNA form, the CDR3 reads TGTGCCAGTAGTGAGGGGGCCCTGAACACTGAAGCTTTCTTT.

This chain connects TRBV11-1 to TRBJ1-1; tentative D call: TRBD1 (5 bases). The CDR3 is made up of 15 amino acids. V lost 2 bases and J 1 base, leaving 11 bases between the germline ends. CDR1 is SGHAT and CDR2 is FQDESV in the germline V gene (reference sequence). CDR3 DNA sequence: TGTGCCAGCAGCTTAAGGGGAAGTCAGAACACTGAAGCTTTCTTT. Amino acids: CASSLRGSQNTEAFF.

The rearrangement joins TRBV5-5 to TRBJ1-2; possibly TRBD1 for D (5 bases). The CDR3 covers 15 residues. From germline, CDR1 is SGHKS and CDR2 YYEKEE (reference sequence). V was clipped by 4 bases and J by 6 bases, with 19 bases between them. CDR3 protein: CASSPRAREWDGYTF. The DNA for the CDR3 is TGTGCCAGCAGCCCAAGGGCCAGGGAGTGGGATGGCTACACCTTC.